These 14 T cell receptor beta chains came from one sample sequenced in a study of blood T cell repertoires in COVID-19. Libraries were prepared by immunoSEQ multiplex PCR; TCRdb keeps only in-frame clonotypes and omits some of them. The sample holds tens of thousands of clones; roughly 90% are singletons and the top ten take 1.3% to 1.5%. Sequenced sample: peripheral blood. Source of these receptors: a man aged 45-65 years with acute or convalescent COVID-19.

This sequence joins TRBV10-3 and TRBJ2-3; the match to TRBD2 covers 9 bases. This CDR3 contains 15 residues. The germline CDR1 and CDR2 sequences are ENHRY and SYGVKD. The V gene end was trimmed by 3 bases and the J gene end by 3 bases; junction bases not matched to a gene: 4. The CDR3 is CAISDSGRGTDTQYF. In DNA, the CDR3 is TGTGCCATCAGTGATAGCGGGAGAGGGACAGATACGCAGTATTTT.

The genes are TRBV5-3 and TRBJ1-2; D gene unclear. TRBV5-3 is an open reading frame whose function is uncertain. The CDR3 runs 16 residues. Trimming left V 0 bases short and J 5 bases short, with 17 bases between. The CDR3 DNA reads TGTGCCAGAAGCTTGGTGCGGTCAAACAACTTATATGGCTACACCTTC. This gives the protein CARSLVRSNNLYGYTF.

V gene TRBV7-2 combines with J gene TRBJ1-4; TRBD1 agrees at 8 bases. V lost 5 bases and J lost 7; bases outside the gene matches: 6. CDR1 SGHTA and CDR2 FQGNSA come from the germline V gene. The CDR3 covers 14 residues. CDR3 in amino acids: CASSADRASEKLFF. DNA of the CDR3: TGTGCCAGCAGCGCGGACAGGGCTAGTGAAAAACTGTTTTTT.

V is TRBV11-2 and J is TRBJ2-5; 10 bases match TRBD2. Losses at the gene ends were 0 bases for V and 6 bases for J; bases not matched to a gene: 7. CDR3 length equals 16 residues. The germline V gene has CDR1 SGHAT and CDR2 FQNNGV. The DNA for the CDR3 is TGTGCCAGCAGCTTAGAACAAGCGGGGGGGACCAAGACCCAGTACTTC. Residues: CASSLEQAGGTKTQYF.

The chain couples TRBV10-3 to TRBJ2-5, with 9 bases matching TRBD2. The CDR3 runs to 16 residues. The V segment lost 2 bases and the J segment 1 base; nucleotides outside the gene matches: 5. Looked up from germline, CDR1 is ENHRY and CDR2 is SYGVKD. The CDR3: CAISEERGLAQETQYF. CDR3 nucleotide sequence: TGTGCCATCAGTGAGGAGAGGGGACTAGCCCAAGAGACCCAGTACTTC.

The chain employs TRBV7-6 and TRBJ1-2, with 7 positions matching TRBD1. V shed 5 bases, J shed 8 bases, and the junction held 8 bases outside the gene matches. Germline CDR1 reads SGHVS; CDR2 reads FNYEAQ. The length of the CDR3 is 13 residues. CDR3 bases: TGTGCCAGCAGCGCGCGGGCAGGGGGGGGCTACACCTTC. It encodes CASSARAGGGYTF.

This chain links TRBV10-3 with TRBJ1-1; D remains unclear. The V gene's germline CDR1 is ENHRY and CDR2 SYGVKD. The germline V and J ends were trimmed by 0 bases and 1 base, with 9 bases remaining between them. CDR3 length equals 15 residues. CDR3 DNA: TGTGCCATCAGTGAGTCCCGAACGGGGAACACTGAAGCTTTCTTT. Amino acid sequence: CAISESRTGNTEAFF.

In nucleotides, the CDR3 is TGTGCTAGTGGTTTGGTAACAGCGGGAGGGCTTAGTTACAATGAGCAGTTCTTC. It translates to CASGLVTAGGLSYNEQFF. The V call is TRBV12-5, the J call TRBJ2-1, with 10 bases fitting TRBD2. The CDR3 is 18 amino acids. From germline, CDR1 is LGHNT and CDR2 FRNRAP. With V trimmed by 0 bases and J by 4 bases, 9 bases remained unmatched.

The chain joins TRBV6-5 to TRBJ2-7; D might be TRBD1 (5 bases). Germline lookup yields CDR1 MNHEY and CDR2 SVGAGI. The CDR3 has 13 residues. The ends were cut back, 2 bases at V and 4 bases at J, with 9 bases in the middle. CDR3 sequence reads: CASSYAGKYEQYF. CDR3 in DNA: TGTGCCAGCAGTTACGCAGGGAAGTACGAGCAGTACTTC.

CDR3 coding DNA: TGTGCCAGCAGCCCAGAGGGGCTAGCGGGCCTCCAAGAGACCCAGTACTTC. Amino acids: CASSPEGLAGLQETQYF. V gene TRBV7-2 combines with J gene TRBJ2-5; 8 bases fit TRBD2. This CDR3 comprises 17 residues. The V segment lost 5 bases and the J segment 1 base; nucleotides outside the gene matches: 12. Germline assignment: CDR1 SGHTA and CDR2 FQGNSA.

This clone turned up a few times. V and J are TRBV19 and TRBJ1-5; TRBD1 matches 9 bases. The germline V gene has CDR1 LNHDA and CDR2 SQIVND (reference sequence). There are 15 residues in the CDR3. Trimming took 1 base from V and 5 from J; bases not matched to a gene: 3. The CDR3 is CASSIAGQGHQPQHF. The CDR3 nucleotides read TGTGCCAGTAGTATAGCGGGACAGGGACATCAGCCCCAGCATTTT.

The V and J genes are TRBV27 and TRBJ2-7, with 7 bases fitting TRBD1. Germline V gene sequence: CDR1 MNHEY, CDR2 SMNVEV (reference sequence). Unmatched junction bases numbered 15, after V lost 4 bases and J lost 6 bases. The length of the CDR3 is 16 residues. This CDR3 reads CASSSLYFRTGCEQYV. The CDR3 DNA is TGTGCCAGCAGTTCCCTCTATTTCCGGACAGGATGCGAGCAGTACGTC.

The gene calls are TRBV3-1 (or the pseudogene TRBV3-2) and TRBJ1-5; D might be TRBD1 (6 bases). V was shortened by 1 base and J by 2 bases, with 9 bases between the two germline ends. Germline CDR1 reads LGHDT; CDR2 reads YNNKEL (reference sequence). The CDR3 extends over 15 amino acids. The CDR3 loop is CASSQGRTGNQPQHF. CDR3 bases: TGTGCCAGCAGCCAAGGTAGGACAGGCAATCAGCCCCAGCATTTT.

The chain carries TRBV5-4 and TRBJ1-2, with 10 bases identical to TRBD1. V trimming: 4 bases; J trimming: 4 bases; junction bases outside the gene matches: 7. Germline CDR1 SGHNT, CDR2 YYREEE (reference sequence). The CDR3 extends over 15 amino acids. CDR3 region: CASSTKTGGIYGYTF. The CDR3 nucleotides are TGTGCCAGCAGCACGAAGACAGGGGGCATCTATGGCTACACCTTC.